This T cell receptor beta chain was identified during a study of T cells in Graves' hyperthyroidism and ophthalmopathy. Regions amplified from RNA transcripts were the TCR beta CDR3 regions. TCR CDR3 regions were first amplified by RT-PCR with HTBI primers. In TCRdb, the multiplex PCR reads were re-called with MiXCR into one record per CDR3 protein. Here the sample spans hundreds of thousands of distinct CDR3 sequences, roughly 17% being singletons. Study results and limitations: Separating ophthalmopathy from stable hyperthyroidism was achieved by a 13 V-J model.

Germline V gene data show CDR1 as MNHEY and CDR2 as SVGEGT. V lost 0 bases and J 8 bases, leaving 14 bases between the germline ends. This CDR3 contains 15 residues. Worth noting for this clonotype: Its specificity is not known. A read error may explain this, as a much larger clone is one base away.

The sequencing sample was made of blood. This TCR was sampled from a woman between 25 and 40 years old with Graves' hyperthyroidism. This rearrangement joins TRBV6-2 or TRBV6-3 to TRBJ1-5, with D perhaps matching TRBD1 (5 bases). CDR3 protein: CASSYSDAGSEPQHF. CDR3 nucleotides: TGTGCCAGCAGTTACTCGGATGCAGGGAGCGAGCCCCAGCATTTT.